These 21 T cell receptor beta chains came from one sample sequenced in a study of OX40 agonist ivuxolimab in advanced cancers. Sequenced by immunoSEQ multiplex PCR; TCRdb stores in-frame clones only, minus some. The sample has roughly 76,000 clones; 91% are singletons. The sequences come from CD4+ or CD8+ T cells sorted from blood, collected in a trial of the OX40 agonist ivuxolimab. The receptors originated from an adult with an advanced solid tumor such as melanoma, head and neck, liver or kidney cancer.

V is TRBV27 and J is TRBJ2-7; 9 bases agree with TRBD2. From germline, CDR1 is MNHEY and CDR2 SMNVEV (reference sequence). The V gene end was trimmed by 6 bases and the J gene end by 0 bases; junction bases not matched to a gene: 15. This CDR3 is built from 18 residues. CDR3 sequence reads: CASSIGPGLARSSYEQYF. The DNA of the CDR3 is TGTGCCAGCAGCATCGGGCCGGGACTAGCTCGGAGCTCCTACGAGCAGTACTTC.

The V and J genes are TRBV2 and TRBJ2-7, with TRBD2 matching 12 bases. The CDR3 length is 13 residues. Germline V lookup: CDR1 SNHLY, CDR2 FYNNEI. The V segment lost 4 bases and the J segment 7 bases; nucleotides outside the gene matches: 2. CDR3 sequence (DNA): TGTGCCAGCAGTGGGGGACTAGCGGGTGAGCAGTACTTC. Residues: CASSGGLAGEQYF.

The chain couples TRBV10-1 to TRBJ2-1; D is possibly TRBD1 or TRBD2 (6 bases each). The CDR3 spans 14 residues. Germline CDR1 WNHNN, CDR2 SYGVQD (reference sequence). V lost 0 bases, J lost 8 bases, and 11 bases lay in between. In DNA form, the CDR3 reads TGCGCCAGCAGTGAGTCGAGGGGGGTTCATGAGCAGTTCTTC. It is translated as CASSESRGVHEQFF.

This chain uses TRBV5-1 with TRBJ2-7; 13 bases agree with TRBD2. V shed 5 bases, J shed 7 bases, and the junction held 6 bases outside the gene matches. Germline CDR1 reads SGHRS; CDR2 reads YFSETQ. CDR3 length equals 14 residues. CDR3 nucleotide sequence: TGCGCCAGCAGTACTAGCGGGAGGGACGGAGAGCAGTACTTC. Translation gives CASSTSGRDGEQYF.

The CDR3 DNA reads TGTGCCAGCAGCAAAGTGCCCTCCCAGCCCTACGAGCAGTACTTC. Amino acids: CASSKVPSQPYEQYF. The J gene is TRBJ2-7, the V gene TRBV21-1. TRBV21-1 is recorded as a pseudogene. The CDR3 loop spans 15 amino acids.

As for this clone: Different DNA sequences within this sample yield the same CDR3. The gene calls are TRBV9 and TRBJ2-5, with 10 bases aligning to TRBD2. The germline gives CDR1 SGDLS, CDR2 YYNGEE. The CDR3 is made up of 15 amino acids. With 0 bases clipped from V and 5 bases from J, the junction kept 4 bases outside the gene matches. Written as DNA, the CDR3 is TGTGCCAGCAGCGTAGGAGGTAGCGGGAGGGAGACCCAGTACTTC. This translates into CASSVGGSGRETQYF.

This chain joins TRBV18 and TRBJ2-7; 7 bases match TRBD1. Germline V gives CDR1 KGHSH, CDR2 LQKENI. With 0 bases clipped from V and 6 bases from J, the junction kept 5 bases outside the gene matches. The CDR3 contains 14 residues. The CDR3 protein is CASSPPMTGSEQYF. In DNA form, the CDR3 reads TGTGCCAGCTCACCACCGATGACAGGGAGCGAGCAGTACTTC.

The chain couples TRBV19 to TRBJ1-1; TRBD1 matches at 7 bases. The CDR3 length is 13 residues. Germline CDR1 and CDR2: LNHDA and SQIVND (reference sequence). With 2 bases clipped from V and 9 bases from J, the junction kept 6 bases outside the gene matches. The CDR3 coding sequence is TGTGCCAGTAGTATACAACAACAGGGGAAAGCTTTCTTT. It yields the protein CASSIQQQGKAFF.

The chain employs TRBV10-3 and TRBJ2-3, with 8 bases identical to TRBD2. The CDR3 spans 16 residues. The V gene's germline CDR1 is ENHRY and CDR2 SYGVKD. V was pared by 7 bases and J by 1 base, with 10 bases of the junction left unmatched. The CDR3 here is CAITAAGDGGTDTQYF. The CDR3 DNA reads TGTGCCATCACCGCAGCGGGAGATGGCGGCACAGATACGCAGTATTTT.

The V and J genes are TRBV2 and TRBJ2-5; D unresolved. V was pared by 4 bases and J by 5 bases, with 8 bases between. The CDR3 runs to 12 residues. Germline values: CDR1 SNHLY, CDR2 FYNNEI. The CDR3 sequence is CASSAARETQYF. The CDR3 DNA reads TGTGCCAGCAGTGCGGCGCGGGAGACCCAGTACTTC.

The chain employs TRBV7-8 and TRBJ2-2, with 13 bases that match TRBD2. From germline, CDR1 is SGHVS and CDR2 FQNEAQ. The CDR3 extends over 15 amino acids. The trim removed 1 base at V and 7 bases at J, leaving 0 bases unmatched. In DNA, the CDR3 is TGTGCCAGCAGCTTAGGGACTAGCGGGAGCGGGGAGCTGTTTTTT. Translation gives CASSLGTSGSGELFF.

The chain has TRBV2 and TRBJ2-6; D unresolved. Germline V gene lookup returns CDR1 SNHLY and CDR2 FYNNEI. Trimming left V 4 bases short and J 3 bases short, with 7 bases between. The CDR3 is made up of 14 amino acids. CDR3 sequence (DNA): TGTGCCAGCAGTGGCGTGGGTGGGGCCAACGTCCTGACTTTC. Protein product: CASSGVGGANVLTF.

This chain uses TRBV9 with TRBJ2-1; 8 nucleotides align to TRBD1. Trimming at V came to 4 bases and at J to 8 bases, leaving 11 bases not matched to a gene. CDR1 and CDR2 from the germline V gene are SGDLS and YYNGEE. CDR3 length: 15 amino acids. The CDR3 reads CASSQAGGALDEQFF. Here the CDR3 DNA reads TGTGCCAGCAGCCAAGCAGGGGGCGCCTTGGATGAGCAGTTCTTC.

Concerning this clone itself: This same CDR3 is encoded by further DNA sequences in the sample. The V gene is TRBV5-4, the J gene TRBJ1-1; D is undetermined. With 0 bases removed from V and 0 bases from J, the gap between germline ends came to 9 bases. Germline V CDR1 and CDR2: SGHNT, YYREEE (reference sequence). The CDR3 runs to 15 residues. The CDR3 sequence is CASSLGSSVNTEAFF. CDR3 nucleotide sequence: TGTGCCAGCAGCTTGGGTTCTTCAGTGAACACTGAAGCTTTCTTT.

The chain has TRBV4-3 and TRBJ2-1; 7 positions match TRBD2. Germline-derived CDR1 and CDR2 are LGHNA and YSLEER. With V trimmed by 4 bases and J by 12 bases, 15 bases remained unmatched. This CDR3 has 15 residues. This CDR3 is CASSPQSGIAEPQFF. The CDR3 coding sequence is TGCGCCAGCAGCCCCCAAAGCGGGATAGCGGAGCCGCAGTTCTTC.

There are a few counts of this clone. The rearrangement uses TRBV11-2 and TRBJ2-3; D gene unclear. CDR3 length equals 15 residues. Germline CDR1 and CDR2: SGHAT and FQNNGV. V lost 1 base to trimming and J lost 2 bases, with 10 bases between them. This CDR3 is CASSLGSFPTDTQYF. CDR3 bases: TGTGCCAGCAGCTTAGGTAGTTTCCCCACAGATACGCAGTATTTT.

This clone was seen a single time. CDR3 nucleotide sequence: TGTGCCAGCAGCCCCGGGGGGGACGGCTACACCTTC. Amino acid sequence: CASSPGGDGYTF. The rearrangement joins TRBV5-4 to TRBJ1-2; a weak D match, TRBD1 (5 bases). CDR1 and CDR2 from the germline V gene are SGHNT and YYREEE (reference sequence). Trimming stripped 4 bases from V and 8 bases from J, with 12 bases between. The CDR3 contains 12 residues.

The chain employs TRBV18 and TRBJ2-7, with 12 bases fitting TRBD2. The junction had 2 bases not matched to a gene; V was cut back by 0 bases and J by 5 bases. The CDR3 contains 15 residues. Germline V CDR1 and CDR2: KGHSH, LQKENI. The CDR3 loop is CASSPPGLAGDEQYF. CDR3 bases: TGTGCCAGCTCACCACCGGGACTAGCGGGTGACGAGCAGTACTTC.

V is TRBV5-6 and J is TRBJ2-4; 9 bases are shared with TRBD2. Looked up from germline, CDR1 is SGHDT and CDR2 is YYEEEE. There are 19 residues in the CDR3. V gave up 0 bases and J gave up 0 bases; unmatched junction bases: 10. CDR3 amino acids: CASSLEASGIPLAKNIQYF. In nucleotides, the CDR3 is TGTGCCAGCAGCTTGGAGGCTAGCGGGATTCCACTAGCCAAAAACATTCAGTACTTC.

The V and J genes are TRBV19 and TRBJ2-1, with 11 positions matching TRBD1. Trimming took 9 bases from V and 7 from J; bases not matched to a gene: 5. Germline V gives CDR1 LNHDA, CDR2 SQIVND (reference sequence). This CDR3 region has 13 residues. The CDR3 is CASRTGGGNEQFF. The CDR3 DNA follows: TGTGCCAGCCGGACAGGGGGCGGAAATGAGCAGTTCTTC.

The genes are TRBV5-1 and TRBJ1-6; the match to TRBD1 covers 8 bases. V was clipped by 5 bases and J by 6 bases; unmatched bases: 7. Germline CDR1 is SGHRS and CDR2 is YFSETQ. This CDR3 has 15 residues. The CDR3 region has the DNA TGCGCCAGCAGGACGGACAGGGAGGCTAATTCACCCCTCCACTTT. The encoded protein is CASRTDREANSPLHF.